This paragraph covers one TCR beta chain sequence. Its antigen is undetermined. Donors comprised only Caucasian adults living in Nashville, Tennessee. The sample belongs to a study of shared clonotypes between healthy human individuals. Germline CDR1 and CDR2: LNHDA and SQIVND (reference sequence). The length of the CDR3 is 18 residues. The junction had 13 bases not matched to a gene; V was cut back by 7 bases and J by 1 base. Broader study findings: What limited the represented genetic and exposure-history diversity was the small number of donors.

TCRdb's table, derived via immunoSEQ multiplex PCR, lists solely in-frame clones and lacks some. The sample yields about 1.5 million clones, about 96% seen once. The sequenced sample consisted of naive CD4+ T cells sorted from blood. Subset denoted: CD45RA+ positively selected. The origin of this receptor is a man aged 25-45 years in good health. The rearrangement joins TRBV19 to TRBJ2-6; 7 bases are shared with TRBD2. The CDR3 region is CASMAPGLVLSGANVLTF. The CDR3 DNA reads as TGTGCCAGTATGGCCCCCGGACTAGTCCTTTCTGGGGCCAACGTCCTGACTTTC. Supplemented by reference TRBV19 and TRBJ2-6, the full variable domain reads DGGITQSPKYLFRKEGQNVTLSCEQNLNHDAMYWYRQDPGQGLRLIYYSQIVNDFQKGDIAEGYSVSREKKESFPLTVTSAQKNPTAFYLCASMAPGLVLSGANVLTFGAGSRLTVL.